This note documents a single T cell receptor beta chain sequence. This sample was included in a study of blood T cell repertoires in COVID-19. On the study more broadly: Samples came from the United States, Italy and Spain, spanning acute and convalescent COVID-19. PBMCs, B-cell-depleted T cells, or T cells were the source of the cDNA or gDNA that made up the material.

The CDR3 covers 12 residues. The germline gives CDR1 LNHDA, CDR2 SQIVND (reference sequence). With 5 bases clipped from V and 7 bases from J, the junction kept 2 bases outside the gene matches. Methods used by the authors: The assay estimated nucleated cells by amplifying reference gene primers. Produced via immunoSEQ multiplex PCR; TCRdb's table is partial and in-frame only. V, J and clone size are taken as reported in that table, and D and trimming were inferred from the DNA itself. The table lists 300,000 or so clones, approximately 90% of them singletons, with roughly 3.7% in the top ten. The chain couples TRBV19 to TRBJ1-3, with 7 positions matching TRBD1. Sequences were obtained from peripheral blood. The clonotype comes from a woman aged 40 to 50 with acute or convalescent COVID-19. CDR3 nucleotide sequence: TGTGCCAGTAGTCTCAGGGGGAACACCATATATTTT. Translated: CASSLRGNTIYF. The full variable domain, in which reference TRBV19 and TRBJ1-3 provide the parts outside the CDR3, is DGGITQSPKYLFRKEGQNVTLSCEQNLNHDAMYWYRQDPGQGLRLIYYSQIVNDFQKGDIAEGYSVSREKKESFPLTVTSAQKNPTAFYLCASSLRGNTIYFGEGSWLTVV.